The clone carrying this T cell receptor (beta chain) appeared a few times. The target antigen is unknown. The data are from a study of T cells after yellow fever vaccination. Study observations and caveats: Weaker overall, the secondary response nonetheless peaked faster (day 5 versus 15).

TCRdb re-derived calls from the 5' RACE reads in MiXCR, one entry per CDR3 protein. This sample yields under 400,000 distinct CDR3 sequences, of which around 12% are seen a single time; around 3% belongs to the top ten. The ends were cut back, 3 bases at V and 6 bases at J, with 12 bases in the middle. The CDR3 totals 13 residues. Germline CDR1 is SGHTA and CDR2 is FQGTGA. The receptor's source is a man aged 18 to 30 who received the YFV17D yellow fever vaccine. The V gene is TRBV7-3, the J gene TRBJ2-7; D remains ambiguous. Sequencing used CD4+ T cells sorted from PBMCs, obtained 15 days after the yellow fever booster vaccination. The CDR3 is CASSFVGESEQYF. CDR3 nucleotide sequence: TGTGCCAGCAGCTTTGTCGGTGAATCCGAGCAGTACTTC.